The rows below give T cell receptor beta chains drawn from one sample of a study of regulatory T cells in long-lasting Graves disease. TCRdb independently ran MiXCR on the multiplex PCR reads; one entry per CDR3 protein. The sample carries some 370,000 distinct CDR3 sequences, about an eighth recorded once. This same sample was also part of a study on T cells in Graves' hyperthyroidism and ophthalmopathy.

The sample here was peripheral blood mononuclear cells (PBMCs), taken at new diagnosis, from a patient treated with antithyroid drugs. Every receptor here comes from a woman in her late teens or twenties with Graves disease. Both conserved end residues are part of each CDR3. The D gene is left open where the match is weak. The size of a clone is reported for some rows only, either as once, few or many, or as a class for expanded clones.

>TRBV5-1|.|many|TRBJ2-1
TGCGCCAGCAGCTTGGACCTAAGAATCACCTCCTACAATGAGCAGTTCTTC
CASSLDLRITSYNEQFF
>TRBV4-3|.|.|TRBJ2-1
TGCGCCAGCAGCCAAGATAGCGACAATGAGCAGTTCTTC
CASSQDSDNEQFF
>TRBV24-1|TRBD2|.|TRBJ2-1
TGTGCCACCAGTGACCCCCTAGCGGGGGGAATCAATGAGCAGTTCTTC
CATSDPLAGGINEQFF
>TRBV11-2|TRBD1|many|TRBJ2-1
TGTGCCAGCAGCTACGGACAGGGCGCCTACAATGAGCAGTTCTTC
CASSYGQGAYNEQFF
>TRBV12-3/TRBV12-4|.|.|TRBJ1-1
TGTGCCAGCAGTTCCGGGATCGGTACTGAAGCTTTCTTT
CASSSGIGTEAFF
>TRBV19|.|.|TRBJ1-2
TGTGCCGGCGAGATACCGGCAGCTTATGGCTACACCTTC
CAGEIPAAYGYTF
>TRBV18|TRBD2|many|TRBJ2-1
TGTGCCAGCTCACCGGGGACTAGCGGGGCCTTAAACAATGAGCAGTTCTTC
CASSPGTSGALNNEQFF
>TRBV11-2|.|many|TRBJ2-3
TGTGCCAGCAGCCTAGAAACCGTCGGACGGCTAGCCAGCACAGATACGCAGTATTTT
CASSLETVGRLASTDTQYF
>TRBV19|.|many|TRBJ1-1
TGTGCCAGCCTCAAGGGCTACACTGAAGCTTTCTTT
CASLKGYTEAFF
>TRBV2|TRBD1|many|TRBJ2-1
TGTGCCAGCAGTGAAGAGAGGCAGGGGGCCTGCAATGAGCAGTTCTTC
CASSEERQGACNEQFF
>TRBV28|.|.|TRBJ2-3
TGTGCCAGCAGTTCCACAGGGATAGCTACGCAGTATTTT
CASSSTGIATQYF
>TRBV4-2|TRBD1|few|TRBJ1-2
TGTGCCAGCAGCCAACTGACAGGGAACTATGGCTACACCTTC
CASSQLTGNYGYTF
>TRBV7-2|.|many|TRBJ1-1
TGTGCCAGCAGCTTACGACAGGTAGTGGCTGAAGCTTTCTTT
CASSLRQVVAEAFF
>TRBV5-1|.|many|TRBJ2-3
TGCGCCAGCAGCAATAAATCCCCAGGGAAGGATACGCAGTATTTT
CASSNKSPGKDTQYF
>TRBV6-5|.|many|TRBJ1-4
TGTGCCAGCTGTTGGGACAAGAATGAAAAACTGTTTTTT
CASCWDKNEKLFF
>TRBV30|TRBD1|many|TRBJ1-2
TGTGCCTGGAGTAGTCAGGGGGCGAATAGGAACTATGGCTACACCTTC
CAWSSQGANRNYGYTF
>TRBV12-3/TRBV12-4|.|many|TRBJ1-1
TGTGCCAGCAGTACCGATATAGGTGGTGGGACTGAAGCTTTCTTT
CASSTDIGGGTEAFF
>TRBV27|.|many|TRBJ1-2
TGTGCCAGCGGCCTTTGGGGCAACTATGGCTACACCTTC
CASGLWGNYGYTF
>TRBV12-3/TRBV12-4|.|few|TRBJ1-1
TGTGCCAGCAGGTTCGGACTGGATGGTACTGAAGCTTTCTTT
CASRFGLDGTEAFF
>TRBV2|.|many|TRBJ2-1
TGTGCCAGCAATCTAATCCGACAGGACCGCTACAATGAGCAGTTCTTC
CASNLIRQDRYNEQFF
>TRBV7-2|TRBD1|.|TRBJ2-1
TGTGCCAGCAGCTTGGGACAGGCCACCGGCAATGAGCAGTTCTTC
CASSLGQATGNEQFF
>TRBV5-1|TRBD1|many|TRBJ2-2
TGCGCCAGCAGCTTGGTGGTTGTACAGGGGGCCGGGGAGCTGTTTTTT
CASSLVVVQGAGELFF
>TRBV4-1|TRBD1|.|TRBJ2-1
TGCGCCAGCAGCCAAGGAACAGGGGGCTATCAGGGTGAGCAGTTCTTC
CASSQGTGGYQGEQFF
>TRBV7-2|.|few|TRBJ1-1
TGTGCCAGCAGCTTAATCCCGCCAGGGGCAAGCTTGATTAGCACTGAAGCTTTCTTT
CASSLIPPGASLISTEAFF
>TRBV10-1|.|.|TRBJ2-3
TGCGCCAGCAGTGAGTCGCCCGAGGTCGGTACGCAGTATTTT
CASSESPEVGTQYF
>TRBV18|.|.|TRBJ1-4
TGTGCCAGCTCATCGGCAGGGATCGGGAAAGAAAAACTGTTTTTT
CASSSAGIGKEKLFF
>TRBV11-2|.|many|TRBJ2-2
TGTGCCAGCAGCTCCCAATTTTCCGGGGAGCTGTTTTTT
CASSSQFSGELFF
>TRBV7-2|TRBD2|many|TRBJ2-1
TGTGCCAGCAGCTTATCGGCGGGGGTCTCCTACAATGAGCAGTTCTTC
CASSLSAGVSYNEQFF
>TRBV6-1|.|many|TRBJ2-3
TGTGCCAGCAGCGCTGCCGATAGTGCACTGACGCAGTATTTT
CASSAADSALTQYF
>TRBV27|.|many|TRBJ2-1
TGTGCCAGCAGTCTGGACGCGAACCTAGGGAATGAGCAGTTCTTC
CASSLDANLGNEQFF
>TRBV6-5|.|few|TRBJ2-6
TGTGCCAGCAGTTACGGGCCGACAGGTCTAATCTCTGGGGCCAACGTCCTGACTTTC
CASSYGPTGLISGANVLTF
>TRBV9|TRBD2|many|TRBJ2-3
TGTGCCAGCAGCGTAACTAGCGGCTCCACAGATACGCAGTATTTT
CASSVTSGSTDTQYF
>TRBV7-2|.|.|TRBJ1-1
TGTGCCAGCAGCTTTCGAGCTAGGGCGGACACTGAAGCTTTCTTT
CASSFRARADTEAFF
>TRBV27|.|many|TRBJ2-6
TGTGCCAGCATTGTCTCTGGGGCCAACGTCCTGACTTTC
CASIVSGANVLTF
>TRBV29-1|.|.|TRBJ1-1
TGCAGCGTTCCACTGGCCCGGCAGCCTTTCTCTGAAGCTTTCTTT
CSVPLARQPFSEAFF
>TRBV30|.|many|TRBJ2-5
TGTGCCTGGAGTGTACCCAGGGGAGAGACCCAGTACTTC
CAWSVPRGETQYF
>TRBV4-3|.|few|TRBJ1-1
TGCGCCAGCAGCCAAGCAGGGGAATTCGCTTTCTTT
CASSQAGEFAFF
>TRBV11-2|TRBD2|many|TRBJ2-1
TGTGCCAGCAGCCCTCCCACGGGACTAGCGGGAGGGCCGTATCCCGATGAGCAGTTCTTC
CASSPPTGLAGGPYPDEQFF
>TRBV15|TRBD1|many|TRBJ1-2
TGTGCCACCAGCAGAGATCCTGGTAGCAGGGGGGTTAGCTATGGCTACACCTTC
CATSRDPGSRGVSYGYTF
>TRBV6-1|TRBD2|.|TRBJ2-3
TGTGCCAGCAGCCCGACTAGCGGGAGACTGTATACGCAGTATTTT
CASSPTSGRLYTQYF
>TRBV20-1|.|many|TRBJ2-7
TGCAGTGCTGACGGGTTTAGTGCCACATTCTCAACCTACGAGCAGTACTTC
CSADGFSATFSTYEQYF
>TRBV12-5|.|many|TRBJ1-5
TGTGCTAGTGGTTTGGTAGTGTCAGGGGCCCACAATCAGCCCCAGCATTTT
CASGLVVSGAHNQPQHF
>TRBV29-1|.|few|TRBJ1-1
TGCAGCGCCGCAACCCGCGACGTGGCTGAAGCTTTCTTT
CSAATRDVAEAFF
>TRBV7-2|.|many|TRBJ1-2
TGTGCCAGCAGCCGGGAACCCGGACGGAGCATGTGGGGCTACACCTTC
CASSREPGRSMWGYTF
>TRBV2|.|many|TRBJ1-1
TGTGCCAGCAGTTGGCGGGTAATGACTGAAGCTTTCTTT
CASSWRVMTEAFF
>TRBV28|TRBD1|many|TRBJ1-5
TGTGCCAGCAGACCAACCGGGACAGCCGCCTCCATCGTGACCCAGCATTTT
CASRPTGTAASIVTQHF
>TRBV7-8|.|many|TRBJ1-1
TGTGCCAGCAGCCCTTGGAGGCAGGGGACGAACACTGAAGCTTTCTTT
CASSPWRQGTNTEAFF
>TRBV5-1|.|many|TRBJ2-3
TGCGCCAGCAGCTTGGCCAGGGAATTCCCCCTACTAACAGATACGCAGTATTTT
CASSLAREFPLLTDTQYF
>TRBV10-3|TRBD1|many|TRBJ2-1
TGTGCCATTATTCGTCGGGGGGACAGGGAAAAATACAATGAGCAGTTCTTC
CAIIRRGDREKYNEQFF
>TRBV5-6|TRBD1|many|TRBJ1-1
TGTGCCAGCAGGCCTCTCAGGGGGTTCAACACTGAAGCTTTCTTT
CASRPLRGFNTEAFF
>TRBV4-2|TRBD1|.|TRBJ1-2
TGTGCCAGCAGCCCGGAGACAGGGGGCGTGTGGGGCTACACCTTC
CASSPETGGVWGYTF
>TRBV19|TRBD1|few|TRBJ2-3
TGTGCCAGTAGTACGCCGGGACAGGCAGATACGCAGTATTTT
CASSTPGQADTQYF
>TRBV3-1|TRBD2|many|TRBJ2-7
TGTGCCAGCAGCCAAGGTCTCCCGGTAGCGGGAGGGCCGGGTGTGAACGAGCAGTACTTC
CASSQGLPVAGGPGVNEQYF
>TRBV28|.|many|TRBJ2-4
TGTGCCAGCAGTCGGGACATACTAGCCAAAAACATTCAGTACTTC
CASSRDILAKNIQYF
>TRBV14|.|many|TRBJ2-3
TGTGCCAGCAGCCAAGCTTCCGCGCAGTATTTT
CASSQASAQYF
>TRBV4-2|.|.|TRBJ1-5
TGTGCCAGCAGCCAAGTCGTCGGCCCCTACCAGCATCAGCCCCAGCATTTT
CASSQVVGPYQHQPQHF
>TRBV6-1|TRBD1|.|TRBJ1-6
TGTGCCACCCCCTCGCGGAGGGGGCCTACCTATAATTCACCCCTCCACTTT
CATPSRRGPTYNSPLHF